This T cell receptor beta chain originates from a study of response to subunit inactivated influenza vaccine (dated by TCRdb to 2016 to 2019). For the study in its entirety: To follow how T cells responded to a trivalent subunit inactivated influenza vaccine, the researchers relied on deep quantitative profiling of the T cell receptor repertoire. Here is what the overall study found, with its caveats: The authors proposed that each seasonal influenza vaccination may bring in only a limited number of new T cells.

The library was built by means of RT-PCR. Sequencing was performed on an Illumina HiSeq 2500. TCRdb took the public reads, trimmed them with fastp at Q25, ran MiXCR for clone calling and kept in-frame beta chains. Each entry merges the rows of one CDR3 protein and shows their most common DNA and genes. For this sample the table gives about 520,000 distinct CDR3 sequences, of which roughly 27% were detected only once. Approximately 1.9% of the sample is taken by the ten largest. CDR1 DFQATT and CDR2 SNEGSKA were looked up in the germline V gene (reference sequence). The CDR3 numbers 14 residues from cysteine through phenylalanine. Only the CDR3 portion is preserved as DNA: 42 bases, with reading frame beginning at the first base. V and J are truncated by 5 bases and 8 bases respectively, leaving an intervening sequence of 19 bases. About this clonotype: Its antigen remains unidentified. No qualities accompany the bases; no much larger clone lies one base away.

The receptor was isolated from a middle-aged man who received an inactivated influenza vaccine. Donor details come from another sample of the same person, matched by shared clones. The specimen comprised CD4+ T cells sorted from PBMCs, sampled less than 6 days after vaccination. The chain was built from TRBV20-1 and TRBJ2-1; confidence is insufficient to name the D gene. The CDR3 reads CSAELVVVRDEQFF. In nucleotides, the sequence is TGCAGTGCTGAATTAGTGGTGGTGAGAGATGAGCAGTTCTTC.